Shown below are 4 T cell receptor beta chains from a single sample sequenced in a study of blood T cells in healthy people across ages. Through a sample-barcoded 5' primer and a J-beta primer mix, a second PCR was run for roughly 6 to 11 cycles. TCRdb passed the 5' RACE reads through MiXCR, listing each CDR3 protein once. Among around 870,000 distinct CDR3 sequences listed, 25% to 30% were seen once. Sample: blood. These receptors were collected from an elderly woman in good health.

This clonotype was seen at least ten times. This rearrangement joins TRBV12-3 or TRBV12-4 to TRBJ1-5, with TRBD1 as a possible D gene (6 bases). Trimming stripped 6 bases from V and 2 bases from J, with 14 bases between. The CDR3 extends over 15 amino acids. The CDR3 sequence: CASSPSRGRNQPQHF. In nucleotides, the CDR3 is TGTGCCAGCAGCCCATCCCGGGGGCGCAATCAGCCCCAGCATTTT.

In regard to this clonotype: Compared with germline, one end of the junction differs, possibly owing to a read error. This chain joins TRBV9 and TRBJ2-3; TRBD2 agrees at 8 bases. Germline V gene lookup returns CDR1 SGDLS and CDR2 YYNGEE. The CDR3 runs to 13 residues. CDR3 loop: CASGTSGTETQYF. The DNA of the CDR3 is TGTGCCAGCGGAACTAGCGGCACAGAGACGCAGTATTTT.

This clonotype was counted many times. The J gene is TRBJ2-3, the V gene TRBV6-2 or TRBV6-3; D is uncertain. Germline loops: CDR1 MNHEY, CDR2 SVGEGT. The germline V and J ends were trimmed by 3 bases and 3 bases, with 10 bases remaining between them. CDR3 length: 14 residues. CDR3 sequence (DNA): TGTGCCAGCAGTTATTTACGGCCGACAGATACGCAGTATTTT. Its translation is CASSYLRPTDTQYF.

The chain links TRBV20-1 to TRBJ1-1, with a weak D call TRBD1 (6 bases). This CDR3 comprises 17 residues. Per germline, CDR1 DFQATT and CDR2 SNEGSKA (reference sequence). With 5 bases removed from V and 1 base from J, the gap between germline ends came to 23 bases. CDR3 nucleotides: TGCAGTGCTCCAGGCCCCACAGGGATCGGTCCGAACACTGAAGCTTTCTTT. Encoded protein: CSAPGPTGIGPNTEAFF.